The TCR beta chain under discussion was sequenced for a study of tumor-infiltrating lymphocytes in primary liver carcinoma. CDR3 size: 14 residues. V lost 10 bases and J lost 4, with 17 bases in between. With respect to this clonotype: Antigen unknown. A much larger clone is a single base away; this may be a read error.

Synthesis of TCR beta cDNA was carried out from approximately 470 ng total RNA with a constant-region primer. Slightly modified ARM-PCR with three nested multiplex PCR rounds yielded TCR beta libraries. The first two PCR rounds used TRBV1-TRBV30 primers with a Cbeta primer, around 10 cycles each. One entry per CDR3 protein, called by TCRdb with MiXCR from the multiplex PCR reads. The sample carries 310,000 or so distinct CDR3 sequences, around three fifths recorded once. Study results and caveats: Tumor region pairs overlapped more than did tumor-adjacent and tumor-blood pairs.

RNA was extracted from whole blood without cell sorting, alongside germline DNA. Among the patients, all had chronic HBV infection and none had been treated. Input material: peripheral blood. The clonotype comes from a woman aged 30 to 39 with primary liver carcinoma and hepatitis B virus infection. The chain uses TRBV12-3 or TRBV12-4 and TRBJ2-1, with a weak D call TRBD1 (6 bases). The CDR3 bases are TGTGCCATCAGCAATAACCAGGGGTACAATGAGCAGTTCTTC. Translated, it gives CAISNNQGYNEQFF.